Following are 30 T cell receptor beta chains from one sample sequenced in a study of type 1 regulatory T cells. TCRdb reprocessed the reads with MiXCR, giving one entry per CDR3 protein. The data hold roughly 46,000 distinct CDR3 sequences, with over 9% observed a single time. These receptors lack a known antigen. Sequenced input: cultured non-Tr1 T cells, either the whole culture or a sorted T cell fraction (not recorded which). These receptors came from a human donor in good health.

V usage is TRBV20-1 and J usage is TRBJ2-1; D ambiguous. Germline V gene data show CDR1 as DFQATT and CDR2 as SNEGSKA (reference sequence). The CDR3 contains 10 residues. Trimming left V 4 bases short and J 9 bases short, with 7 bases between. CDR3 DNA sequence: TGCAGTGCTACCCTCGGTGAGCAGTTCTTC. Its protein is CSATLGEQFF.

This clonotype has ten or more counts. J is TRBJ2-7 and V is TRBV7-6; 7 bases are shared with TRBD1. J gave up 2 bases and V 4 bases, and 8 bases lay outside the gene matches. CDR3 length: 15 amino acids. Per the germline V gene, CDR1 is SGHVS and CDR2 is FNYEAQ. CDR3 DNA: TGTGCCAGCAGCTCTCGACAGGGTTCGCCCTACGAGCAGTACTTC. Residues: CASSSRQGSPYEQYF. The variable domain in full, with the rest retrieved from reference TRBV7-6 and TRBJ2-7, is GAGVSQSPRYKVTKRGQDVALRCDPISGHVSLYWYRQALGQGPEFLTYFNYEAQQDKSGLPNDRFSAERPEGSISTLTIQRTEQRDSAMYRCASSSRQGSPYEQYFGPGTRLTVT.

Remarks on this clonotype: No conserved phenylalanine or tryptophan is present at the end of the CDR3, so a read error is the likely explanation. V is TRBV7-2 and J is TRBJ2-1; D perhaps matches TRBD1 (6 bases). Trimming took 2 bases from V and 6 from J, leaving 14 bases between them. The CDR3 runs 15 residues. CDR1 and CDR2 (germline): SGHTA, FQGNSA. CDR3 protein: CASSLSTGPFNEQFL. CDR3 nucleotides: TGTGCCAGCAGCTTAAGCACAGGGCCCTTCAATGAGCAGTTCCTC.

This clonotype came up many times. The CDR3 DNA reads as TGTGCCAGCAGCCCCAGTAGGGAGCTGTTTTTT. This gives the protein CASSPSRELFF. The chain is built from TRBV7-2 and TRBJ2-2; D ambiguous. Trimming shortened V by 5 bases and J by 9 bases, and 7 bases separated the two germline ends. Germline V CDR1 and CDR2: SGHTA, FQGNSA. This CDR3 region has 11 residues.

This clonotype was detected ten times or more. The V call is TRBV20-1, the J call TRBJ2-7, with D possibly matching TRBD1 (5 bases). CDR1 is DFQATT, CDR2 SNEGSKA, per germline (reference sequence). CDR3 length equals 11 residues. With 3 bases removed from V and 3 bases from J, the gap between germline ends came to 6 bases. The CDR3 nucleotides are TGCAGTGCTAGCAGGGTCTACGAGCAGTACTTC. Amino acid sequence: CSASRVYEQYF.

This clonotype was picked up many times. The J gene is TRBJ1-2, the V gene TRBV7-9; D might be TRBD1 (5 bases). CDR1 and CDR2 (germline): SEHNR, FQNEAQ (reference sequence). V was trimmed by 2 bases and J by 7 bases, leaving 14 bases between them. The CDR3 has 14 amino acids. CDR3 in amino acids: CASSLMRGAGGYTF. In nucleotides, the CDR3 is TGTGCCAGCAGCTTAATGAGGGGCGCTGGTGGCTACACCTTC.

This clonotype came up many times. The chain is built from TRBV25-1 and TRBJ1-4, with a possible D match to TRBD1 (6 bases). V was shortened by 4 bases and J by 8 bases, with 11 bases between the two germline ends. The CDR3 extends over 13 amino acids. Germline lookup yields CDR1 MGHDK and CDR2 SYGVNS. The CDR3 coding sequence is TGTGCCAGCAGTGCCCACAGGGCCGAAAAACTGTTTTTT. Translating it yields CASSAHRAEKLFF.

The J gene is TRBJ2-3, the V gene TRBV20-1; 8 bases line up with TRBD2. Germline CDR1 reads DFQATT; CDR2 reads SNEGSKA (reference sequence). The CDR3 is made up of 13 amino acids. J gave up 3 bases and V 7 bases, and 6 bases lay outside the gene matches. CDR3: CSGREVVTDTQYF. In DNA, the CDR3 is TGCAGTGGGCGGGAGGTAGTAACAGATACGCAGTATTTT.

This rearrangement joins TRBV5-4 to TRBJ1-1; no clear D. This CDR3 contains 14 residues. The germline V gene encodes CDR1 SGHNT and CDR2 YYREEE (reference sequence). V gave up 0 bases and J gave up 2 bases, with 8 bases separating them. In DNA form, the CDR3 reads TGTGCCAGCAGCTTGGCACGGGCAAACACTGAAGCTTTCTTT. Translating gives CASSLARANTEAFF. Drawing the rest from reference TRBV5-4 and TRBJ1-1, the complete variable domain is ETGVTQSPTHLIKTRGQQVTLRCSSQSGHNTVSWYQQALGQGPQFIFQYYREEENGRGNFPPRFSGLQFPNYSSELNVNALELDDSALYLCASSLARANTEAFFGQGTRLTVV.

This clonotype was detected only a few times. CDR3 protein: CSARLGSPLHF. In DNA, the CDR3 is TGCAGTGCTAGGTTGGGGTCACCCCTCCACTTT. This chain connects TRBV20-1 to TRBJ1-6; D is uncertain. V was pared by 3 bases and J by 10 bases, with 7 bases between. The CDR3 loop spans 11 amino acids. In germline, CDR1 is DFQATT, CDR2 SNEGSKA (reference sequence).

V and J are TRBV2 and TRBJ2-5; D is unclear. V was trimmed by 3 bases and J by 5 bases, leaving 4 bases between them. Germline V lookup: CDR1 SNHLY, CDR2 FYNNEI. The CDR3 loop spans 11 amino acids. CDR3 in amino acids: CASSERETQYF. Written as DNA, the CDR3 is TGTGCCAGCAGTGAGCGTGAGACCCAGTACTTC.

This clonotype was found many times. The genes are TRBV30 and TRBJ1-1; D is uncertain. Trimming shortened V by 0 bases and J by 3 bases, and 20 bases separated the two germline ends. The CDR3 length is 17 residues. Germline assignment: CDR1 GTSNPN and CDR2 SVGIG (reference sequence). The CDR3: CAWSVWSGPGGDTEAFF. The CDR3 region has the DNA TGTGCCTGGAGTGTTTGGTCTGGGCCGGGCGGGGACACTGAAGCTTTCTTT.

The rearrangement joins TRBV18 to TRBJ1-6, with D possibly TRBD1 on 6 matching bases. The CDR3 has 14 residues. V was pared by 3 bases and J by 6 bases, with 9 bases between. Germline V gene lookup returns CDR1 KGHSH and CDR2 LQKENI. CDR3 protein: CASSPGAGNSPLHF. In nucleotides, the CDR3 is TGTGCCAGCTCACCGGGGGCCGGTAATTCACCCCTCCACTTT.

The sample holds many counts of this clonotype. The chain has TRBV29-1 and TRBJ2-1; D remains unclear. V lost 3 bases, J lost 0 bases, and 6 bases lay in between. This CDR3 spans 13 amino acids. Germline lookup yields CDR1 SQVTM and CDR2 ANQGSEA. The CDR3 is CSVDSSSYNEQFF. CDR3 DNA sequence: TGCAGCGTTGACTCTAGCTCCTACAATGAGCAGTTCTTC.

This clonotype was counted many times. V usage is TRBV28 and J usage is TRBJ1-1, with D possibly matching TRBD1 (5 bases). The V end was cut by 6 bases, the J end by 9 bases, with 8 bases between. The CDR3 is made up of 10 amino acids. Germline V gene sequence: CDR1 MDHEN, CDR2 SYDVKM. In DNA, the CDR3 is TGTGCCAGCAGGGGGGAAAAAGCTTTCTTT. Its protein product is CASRGEKAFF.

The gene calls are TRBV4-3 and TRBJ2-3, with D possibly being TRBD2 (5 bases). There are 14 residues in the CDR3. Germline CDR1 is LGHNA and CDR2 is YSLEER. V was clipped by 1 base and J by 3 bases, with 8 bases between them. The chain's CDR3 is CASSQVGGTDTQYF. The CDR3 DNA reads as TGCGCCAGCAGCCAAGTTGGAGGAACAGATACGCAGTATTTT.

The sample holds a few counts of this clonotype. The rearrangement joins TRBV20-1 to TRBJ2-5; 9 bases line up with TRBD1. The CDR3 runs to 13 residues. Germline trimming cut 6 bases from V and 3 bases from J; bases unmatched to any gene: 5. Germline lookup yields CDR1 DFQATT and CDR2 SNEGSKA (reference sequence). The CDR3 DNA follows: TGCAGTGCCCCGGACAGGGGAAAAGAGACCCAGTACTTC. This translates into CSAPDRGKETQYF.

The table lists this clonotype with a few counts. This chain connects TRBV12-3 or TRBV12-4 to TRBJ2-3; 10 positions match TRBD1. The V segment lost 3 bases and the J segment 3 bases; nucleotides outside the gene matches: 0. CDR3 size: 14 residues. CDR3 DNA: TGTGCCAGCAGTTTGGACAGGGGGACAGATACGCAGTATTTT. Its protein product is CASSLDRGTDTQYF.

There are many counts of this clonotype. The genes are TRBV12-3 or TRBV12-4 and TRBJ2-1; D unresolved. This CDR3 is built from 12 residues. Trimming shortened V by 4 bases and J by 10 bases, and 11 bases separated the two germline ends. The CDR3 spells CASSYTETEQFF. As DNA, the CDR3 is TGTGCCAGCAGTTATACGGAAACCGAGCAGTTCTTC.

V is TRBV30 and J is TRBJ2-1; 8 nucleotides match TRBD1. V was clipped by 3 bases and J by 9 bases; unmatched bases: 7. CDR1 is GTSNPN, CDR2 SVGIG, per germline (reference sequence). The CDR3 has 13 residues. CDR3 in amino acids: CAWRRTGYGEQFF. CDR3 coding DNA: TGTGCCTGGAGGCGGACAGGGTATGGTGAGCAGTTCTTC.

This chain uses TRBV2 with TRBJ1-4; D gene unclear. The germline V and J ends were trimmed by 6 bases and 0 bases, with 8 bases remaining between them. The CDR3 covers 14 residues. Germline V lookup: CDR1 SNHLY, CDR2 FYNNEI. CDR3 nucleotide sequence: TGTGCCAGCAGCGGGTTAACAACTAATGAAAAACTGTTTTTT. It yields the protein CASSGLTTNEKLFF.

This clonotype appeared a few times. CDR3 in amino acids: CASSYYSLATNEKLFF. CDR3 DNA: TGTGCCAGCAGTTATTACAGCCTTGCAACTAATGAAAAACTGTTTTTT. V and J are TRBV12-3 or TRBV12-4 and TRBJ1-4, with D unresolved. This CDR3 comprises 16 residues. V lost 4 bases and J lost 0, with 12 bases in between.

Only one count was recorded for this clonotype. The chain carries TRBV7-2 and TRBJ1-5; D gene unclear. Looked up from germline, CDR1 is SGHTA and CDR2 is FQGNSA. The CDR3 extends over 13 amino acids. Trimming pared 5 bases from V and 7 bases from J, leaving 12 bases between. The CDR3 is CASSPSFGQPQHF. DNA for the CDR3: TGTGCCAGCAGCCCTAGTTTTGGGCAGCCCCAGCATTTT.

The rearrangement joins TRBV18 to TRBJ1-6, with D possibly matching TRBD1 (5 bases). CDR3 length: 15 residues. CDR1 is KGHSH, CDR2 LQKENI, per germline. V lost 4 bases and J 7 bases, leaving 14 bases between the germline ends. The CDR3 sequence is CASSLDAGNNSPLHF. The DNA for the CDR3 is TGTGCCAGCTCACTAGACGCAGGGAACAATTCACCCCTCCACTTT.

This clonotype was observed many times. The chain couples TRBV25-1 to TRBJ2-7, with TRBD1 matching over 11 bases. V shed 5 bases, J shed 4 bases, and the junction held 7 bases outside the gene matches. Germline V gives CDR1 MGHDK, CDR2 SYGVNS. This CDR3 region has 15 residues. The CDR3 sequence: CASSSGTGGRYEQYF. Here the CDR3 DNA reads TGTGCCAGCAGTTCCGGGACAGGGGGTCGTTACGAGCAGTACTTC.

The chain is built from TRBV19 and TRBJ1-1; D gene uncertain. Germline V gives CDR1 LNHDA, CDR2 SQIVND (reference sequence). CDR3 length equals 15 residues. The V gene lost 7 bases and the J gene lost 4 bases, with 19 bases spanning the gap. The DNA of the CDR3 is TGTGCCAGTAAACTACGTGCACTCGGACTCACTGAAGCTTTCTTT. Translation: CASKLRALGLTEAFF.

In the case of this clonotype: This may come from a read error, since a much larger clone is one base off. The chain carries TRBV12-3 or TRBV12-4 and TRBJ1-2, with D uncertain. The V gene lost 8 bases and the J gene lost 8 bases, with 18 bases spanning the gap. The CDR3 runs 13 residues. The CDR3 DNA reads as TGTGCCAGCGGCCGTGACGGCCGGCTAGGCTACACCTTC. This codes for CASGRDGRLGYTF.

In its sample, this clonotype was seen many times. The CDR3 DNA sequence: TGCGCCAGCAGCAGTTCAGGGGGCGGGACTGAAGCTTTCTTT. Protein sequence: CASSSSGGGTEAFF. The rearrangement links TRBV5-1 to TRBJ1-1, with 8 bases fitting TRBD1. CDR3 length: 14 residues. The germline CDR1 and CDR2 sequences are SGHRS and YFSETQ. With 4 bases clipped from V and 5 bases from J, the junction kept 7 bases outside the gene matches.

The chain is built from TRBV5-1 and TRBJ1-2; no clear D gene. Trimming cost V 0 bases and J 4 bases, with 10 bases left between them. Germline CDR1 reads SGHRS; CDR2 reads YFSETQ. This CDR3 comprises 14 residues. CDR3: CASSLEGFGYGYTF. The CDR3 coding sequence is TGCGCCAGCAGCTTGGAAGGGTTCGGCTATGGCTACACCTTC.

This clonotype was recorded many times. The chain links TRBV29-1 to TRBJ1-5, with D uncertain. Germline lookup yields CDR1 SQVTM and CDR2 ANQGSEA. The CDR3 runs 12 residues. The V end lost 4 bases, the J end lost 5 bases, and 9 bases lay between the germline ends. The chain's CDR3 is CSVGGGDQPQHF. The CDR3 bases are TGCAGCGTTGGCGGCGGGGATCAGCCCCAGCATTTT.